This T cell receptor (beta chain) came from a study of response to subunit inactivated influenza vaccine. Per the germline V gene, CDR1 is SEHNR and CDR2 is FQNEAQ (reference sequence). The CDR3 consists of 14 residues. V was cut by 5 bases and J by 7 bases, with 14 bases left in between. In TCRdb, the RT-PCR reads were re-called with MiXCR into one record per CDR3 protein. The sample yields around 570,000 distinct CDR3 sequences, approximately 11% seen once. General observations from the study: The authors proposed limited new T cell recruitment per seasonal influenza vaccination.

Only one count was recorded for this clonotype. Its antigen is not identified. The same data also contributed to another study, on T cells expressing NK-cell markers. That work contributes: Production of TCR beta cDNA relied on 5'RACE template switching with UMIs. It was from sorted CD3+CD56+NKG2C+, CD3+CD56+NKG2C- and CD3+CD56-NKG2C+ T cells that TCR beta repertoires came. Seven of the eight sequenced donors were classified as HCMV-seropositive, and one was classified as seronegative. About six donors carried dominant NKG2C+ clonotypes that made up roughly 1.0-8% of their CD8+ T cells.

This material consisted of PBMCs from blood, taken on the day of vaccination. The chain has TRBV7-9 and TRBJ2-2; no clear D gene. The clonotype comes from a man between 45 and 60 years old who received an inactivated influenza vaccine. Here the CDR3 DNA reads TGTGCCAGCAGCCCCCCGTGGCGGAACGGGGAGCTGTTTTTT. Translating gives CASSPPWRNGELFF.